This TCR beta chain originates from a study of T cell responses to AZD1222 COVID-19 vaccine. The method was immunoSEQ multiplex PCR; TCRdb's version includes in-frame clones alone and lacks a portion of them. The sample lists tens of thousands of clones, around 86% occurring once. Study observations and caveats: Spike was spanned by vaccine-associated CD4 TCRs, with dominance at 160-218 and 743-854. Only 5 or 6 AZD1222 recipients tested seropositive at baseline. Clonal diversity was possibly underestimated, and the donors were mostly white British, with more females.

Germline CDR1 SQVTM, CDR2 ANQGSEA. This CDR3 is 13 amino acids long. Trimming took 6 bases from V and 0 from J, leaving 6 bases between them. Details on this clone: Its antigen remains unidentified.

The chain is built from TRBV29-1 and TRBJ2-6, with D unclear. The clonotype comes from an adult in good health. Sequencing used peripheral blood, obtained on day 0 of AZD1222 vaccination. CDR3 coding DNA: TGCAGCGTGAGGAGCTCTGGGGCCAACGTCCTGACTTTC. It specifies CSVRSSGANVLTF.